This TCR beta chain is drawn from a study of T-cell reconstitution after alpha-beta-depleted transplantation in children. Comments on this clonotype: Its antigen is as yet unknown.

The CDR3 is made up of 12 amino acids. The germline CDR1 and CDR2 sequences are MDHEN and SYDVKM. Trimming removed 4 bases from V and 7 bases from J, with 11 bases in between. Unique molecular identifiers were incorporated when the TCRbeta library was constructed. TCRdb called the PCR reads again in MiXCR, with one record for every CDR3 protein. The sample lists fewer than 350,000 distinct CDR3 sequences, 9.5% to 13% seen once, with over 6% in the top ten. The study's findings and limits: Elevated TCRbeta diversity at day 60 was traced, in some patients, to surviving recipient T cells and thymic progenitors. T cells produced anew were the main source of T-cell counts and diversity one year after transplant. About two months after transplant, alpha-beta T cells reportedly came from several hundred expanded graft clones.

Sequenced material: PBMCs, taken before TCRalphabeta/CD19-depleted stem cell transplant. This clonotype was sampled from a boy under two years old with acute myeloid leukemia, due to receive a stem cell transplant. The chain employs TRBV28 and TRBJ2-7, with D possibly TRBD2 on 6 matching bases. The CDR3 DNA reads TGTGCCAGCAGTTCGGAGGGCTGGGAGCAGTACTTC. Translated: CASSSEGWEQYF.